The sequence of this T cell receptor (beta chain) was determined in a study of T cells in Graves' hyperthyroidism and ophthalmopathy. Study results and caveats: Most thyroid clonotypes expanded above 0.001 were also detected in blood.

Over 18 months, lack of ophthalmopathy progression marked Graves' hyperthyroidism as stable. Isolation of PBMCs was performed on 9.5 to 10 ml fresh peripheral blood. RNA transcripts gave rise to amplified TCR beta CDR3 regions. A set of HTBI primers served as the primers for a first-round RT-PCR of the TCR CDR3. TCRdb independently ran MiXCR on the multiplex PCR reads; one entry per CDR3 protein. Of 540,000 or so distinct CDR3 sequences in the sample, about a sixth were seen once. CDR3 length: 14 residues. Per the germline V gene, CDR1 is GTSNPN and CDR2 is SVGIG (reference sequence). V gave up 8 bases and J gave up 4 bases, with 15 bases separating them. This clonotype has just a few counts. Its antigen is unknown.

The chain carries TRBV30 and TRBJ2-6; D is unclear. The material sequenced was blood. The receptor's source is a woman aged 25 to 45 with Graves' hyperthyroidism. CDR3 bases: TGTGCCGGCCTAGATCTACCAGGGGCCAACGTCCTGACTTTC. Protein product: CAGLDLPGANVLTF.